Here is one T cell receptor beta chain with its context. Enrolment of Seattle patients took place during active infection, and they were followed longitudinally. V trimming: 6 bases; J trimming: 4 bases; junction bases outside the gene matches: 8. The CDR3 runs to 15 residues. CDR1 is ENHRY, CDR2 SYGVKD, per germline. The sample comes from a study of blood T cell repertoires in COVID-19. Study overall: Donors in the United States, Italy and Spain gave samples during acute or convalescent COVID-19. T cells, B-cell-depleted T cells, or PBMCs supplied cDNA or gDNA.

Per the original data handling: Reference gene primer amplification in the assay estimated nucleated cell counts. TCRdb keeps only in-frame clones here, not all; method: immunoSEQ multiplex PCR. Clone size and the V and J calls come from that table; the DNA yielded D and trimming. Of 45,000 to 60,000 clones in the sample, about four fifths were seen once. The J gene is TRBJ1-5, the V gene TRBV10-3, with 8 bases matching TRBD1. The receptor was derived from a man older than 75 with COVID-19, enrolled during active disease. Sequencing input: peripheral blood. CDR3 protein: CAIREGQEENQPQHF. As DNA, the CDR3 is TGTGCCATCAGGGAGGGACAGGAGGAGAATCAGCCCCAGCATTTT.